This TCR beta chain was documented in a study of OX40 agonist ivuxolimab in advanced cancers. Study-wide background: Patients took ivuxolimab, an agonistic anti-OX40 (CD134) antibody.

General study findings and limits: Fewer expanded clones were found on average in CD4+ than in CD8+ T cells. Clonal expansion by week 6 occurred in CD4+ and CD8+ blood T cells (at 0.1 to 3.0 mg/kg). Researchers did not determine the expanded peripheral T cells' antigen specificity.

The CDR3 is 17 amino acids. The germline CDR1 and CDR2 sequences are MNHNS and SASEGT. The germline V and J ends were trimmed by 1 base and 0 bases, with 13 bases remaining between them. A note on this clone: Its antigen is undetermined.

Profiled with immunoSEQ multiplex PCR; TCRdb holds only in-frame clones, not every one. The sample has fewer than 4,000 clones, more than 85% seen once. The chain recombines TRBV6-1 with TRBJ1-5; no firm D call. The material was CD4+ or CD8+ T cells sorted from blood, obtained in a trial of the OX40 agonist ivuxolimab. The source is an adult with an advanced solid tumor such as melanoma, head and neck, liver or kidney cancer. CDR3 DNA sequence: TGTGCCAGCAGTGAAGATGGCAGAAAAAATAGCAATCAGCCCCAGCATTTT. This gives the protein CASSEDGRKNSNQPQHF.